The rows below give T cell receptor beta chains drawn from one sample of a study of T cell responses to AZD1222 COVID-19 vaccine. TCRdb's copy holds only in-frame clones and misses some; the assay was immunoSEQ multiplex PCR. The sample lists about 85,000 clones, roughly nine tenths occurring once. The sample here was peripheral blood, taken on day 0 of AZD1222 vaccination. These receptor sequences come from an adult in good health. Each CDR3 is given with its conserved first and last residue. A D gene is named only where the DNA matches it firmly. Only some rows state a clone size, as once, few, many or a class for expanded clones.

TGTGCCAGCAGCTTGCCCGGACTAGCGGGAGTCGTTGAGCAGTTCTTC,CASSLPGLAGVVEQFF,TRBV5-6,.,TRBJ2-1,TRBD2
TGCGCCAGCAGCCCCCAAACGGGGCAGCCCCAGCATTTT,CASSPQTGQPQHF,TRBV4-3,.,TRBJ1-5,.
TGTGCCAGCAGTTACTCCGACGGGTCATCCTATGGCTACACCTTC,CASSYSDGSSYGYTF,TRBV6-5,.,TRBJ1-2,.
TGCAGCGTTGCAGGCACTAGCGGGAGGAGTGCAGATACGCAGTATTTT,CSVAGTSGRSADTQYF,TRBV29-1,.,TRBJ2-3,TRBD2
TGTGCCAGCTCACCACAAGGGGGCTTCACTGAAGCTTTCTTT,CASSPQGGFTEAFF,TRBV18,.,TRBJ1-1,TRBD1
TGTGCCAGCAGCTTAGTTGCGGGGTCAGATACGCAGTATTTT,CASSLVAGSDTQYF,TRBV11-2,.,TRBJ2-3,.
TGTGCCGGTCACAGGGGGCTGGATACTGAAGCTTTCTTT,CAGHRGLDTEAFF,TRBV2,.,TRBJ1-1,TRBD1
TGTGCCAGCAGTCCCTACCGGGACAGGGCGTCTGGGGCCAACGTCCTGACTTTC,CASSPYRDRASGANVLTF,TRBV6-6,.,TRBJ2-6,TRBD1
TGTGCCAGCACCGACTGGGGGGGGGAAGACACCTACGAGCAGTACTTC,CASTDWGGEDTYEQYF,TRBV7-9,once,TRBJ2-7,TRBD2
TGCGCCAGCAGCTTTTGGGCAGGGGTAGGCACCGGGGAGCTGTTTTTT,CASSFWAGVGTGELFF,TRBV5-1,once,TRBJ2-2,.
TGCGCCAGCAGTGAGGGGGTATCCTACAATGAGCAGTTCTTC,CASSEGVSYNEQFF,TRBV10-1,.,TRBJ2-1,.
TGTGCCTGGAGTGACAGGGGGAATTCACCCCTCCACTTT,CAWSDRGNSPLHF,TRBV30,.,TRBJ1-6,TRBD1
TGTGCCAGCAGCTTGGACGGGACCGAAAAACTGTTTTTT,CASSLDGTEKLFF,TRBV5-6,.,TRBJ1-4,.
TGTGCCAGCAGAAGAGGAGCCTACGAGCAGTACTTC,CASRRGAYEQYF,TRBV12-3/TRBV12-4,once,TRBJ2-7,.
TGCGCCAGCAGCTTAGGGACAGATGTTTCCAATGAGCAGTTCTTC,CASSLGTDVSNEQFF,TRBV5-1,once,TRBJ2-1,TRBD1
TGTGCCAGCAGCCCCCAGGGGAATAATTCACCCCTCCACTTT,CASSPQGNNSPLHF,TRBV5-6,once,TRBJ1-6,.
TGTGCCAGCAGCCAAGGGTTGGGGGTTTTGATCGGGGAGCTGTTTTTT,CASSQGLGVLIGELFF,TRBV4-2,.,TRBJ2-2,.